Below, 32 T cell receptor beta chains from the same sample are listed, as sequenced in a study of Graves' ophthalmopathy and Graves' hyperthyroidism. Investigators amplified TCR beta CDR3 regions from RNA transcripts. An opening RT-PCR round employed HTBI primers and preceded a second-round multiplex PCR. TCRdb fed the multiplex PCR reads into MiXCR, producing one record per CDR3 protein. The table lists 52,000 or so distinct CDR3 sequences, 45% to 55% of them singletons. Sequences were obtained from peripheral blood. The receptors come from an adult woman with Graves' ophthalmopathy.

The chain uses TRBV2 and TRBJ2-1; 10 bases are a match to TRBD2. With V trimmed by 4 bases and J by 13 bases, 4 bases remained unmatched. The CDR3 consists of 12 residues. Germline loops: CDR1 SNHLY, CDR2 FYNNEI. The CDR3 region has the DNA TGTGCCAGCAGTGCAGTACTAGCGGGACAGTTCTTC. Residues: CASSAVLAGQFF.

By share, this clonotype counts as medium-sized. The V and J genes are TRBV20-1 and TRBJ2-7, with 8 bases fitting TRBD2. CDR3 length: 14 residues. Germline values: CDR1 DFQATT, CDR2 SNEGSKA (reference sequence). This chain's CDR3 is CCWAISGSSYEQYF. DNA for the CDR3: TGCTGCTGGGCGATAAGCGGGAGCTCCTACGAGCAGTACTTC.

This chain connects TRBV5-1 to TRBJ1-5, with D possibly being TRBD1 (5 bases). The CDR3 spans 15 residues. Germline V gene data show CDR1 as SGHRS and CDR2 as YFSETQ. Trimming shortened V by 0 bases and J by 3 bases, and 10 bases separated the two germline ends. The CDR3 spells CASSLGGGPNQPQHF. The CDR3 region has the DNA TGCGCCAGCAGCTTGGGGGGGGGTCCCAATCAGCCCCAGCATTTT.

Points on this clonotype: The conserved closing phenylalanine or tryptophan is absent in this CDR3, likely reflecting a read error. The limits of the CDR3 on the DNA are not certain, so only TCRdb's listed CDR3 is given. This chain connects TRBV7-8 to TRBJ2-7; the table's D call, TRBD2, has no DNA check behind it. Germline V gene data show CDR1 as SGHVS and CDR2 as FQNEAQ. Ends included, the CDR3 has 9 residues. This chain's CDR3 is CASSLRLAG.

This clonotype was seen only once. The chain links TRBV9 to TRBJ2-3; 15 positions agree with TRBD2. Germline V CDR1 and CDR2: SGDLS, YYNGEE. With 3 bases clipped from V and 6 bases from J, the junction kept 5 bases outside the gene matches. The CDR3 contains 16 residues. The CDR3 loop reads CASSAGLAGGSDTQYF. The CDR3 DNA reads as TGTGCCAGCAGCGCGGGACTAGCGGGAGGATCTGATACGCAGTATTTT.

This chain links TRBV20-1 with TRBJ2-7, with 9 bases that match TRBD2. The CDR3 spans 14 residues. Per the germline V gene, CDR1 is DFQATT and CDR2 is SNEGSKA (reference sequence). V shed 6 bases, J shed 2 bases, and the junction held 8 bases outside the gene matches. The CDR3 protein is CSAPLAGGPYEQYF. CDR3 bases: TGCAGTGCCCCTCTGGCGGGAGGGCCCTACGAGCAGTACTTC.

The chain recombines TRBV19 with TRBJ2-5; 12 nucleotides line up with TRBD2. CDR1 and CDR2 from the germline V gene are LNHDA and SQIVND (reference sequence). V was clipped by 5 bases and J by 4 bases; unmatched bases: 5. The CDR3 runs 15 residues. CDR3 in DNA: TGTGCCAGTAGTCGCCTAGCGGGAGGGGGAGAGACCCAGTACTTC. Its translation is CASSRLAGGGETQYF.

J is TRBJ2-5 and V is TRBV28, with TRBD2 identical over 8 bases. The ends lost 1 base at V and 0 bases at J; junction bases unmatched: 10. CDR3 length equals 18 residues. Germline V gene lookup returns CDR1 MDHEN and CDR2 SYDVKM. The chain's CDR3 is CASSLSASGLYYQETQYF. CDR3 nucleotide sequence: TGTGCCAGCAGTTTATCGGCTAGCGGGCTTTATTACCAAGAGACCCAGTACTTC.

This clonotype was detected only a few times. One end of the junction fails to match germline, which may point to a read error. This chain uses TRBV6-1 with TRBJ1-5; weak D call: TRBD1 (5 bases). Germline V gene sequence: CDR1 MNHNS, CDR2 SASEGT. The CDR3 spans 15 residues. CDR3 in amino acids: CAISESGGGDQPQHF. DNA for the CDR3: TGTGCCATCAGTGAGTCCGGAGGAGGGGATCAGCCCCAGCATTTT.

This clonotype was seen only a few times. V gene TRBV29-1 combines with J gene TRBJ2-6; D is uncertain. The CDR3 length is 13 residues. Trimming stripped 6 bases from V and 3 bases from J, with 9 bases between. Germline CDR1 is SQVTM and CDR2 is ANQGSEA. In nucleotides, the CDR3 is TGCAGCGTGCTTGTGTATGGGGCCAACGTCCTGACTTTC. As protein: CSVLVYGANVLTF.

This clonotype was observed at least ten times. Just one base apart from a much larger clone, this may be a read error. Because the CDR3 is missing its conserved closing phenylalanine or tryptophan, this is likely a read error. The chain combines TRBV19 with TRBJ2-7; no reliable D call. Germline CDR1 and CDR2: LNHDA and SQIVND (reference sequence). The CDR3 is made up of 13 amino acids. Trimming stripped 2 bases from V and 6 bases from J, with 11 bases between. The CDR3 reads CASSIPGGLEQYL. As DNA, the CDR3 is TGTGCCAGTAGTATACCAGGCGGTCTCGAGCAGTACCTC.

This clonotype was observed many times. This chain uses TRBV6-4 with TRBJ2-1; TRBD2 matches at 9 bases. Germline trimming cut 0 bases from V and 6 bases from J; bases unmatched to any gene: 0. Germline V gene data show CDR1 as MRHNA and CDR2 as SNTAGT. The CDR3 sequence is 14 residues long. The DNA for the CDR3 is TGTGCCAGCAGTGACTCGCGGGAGGGCAATGAGCAGTTCTTC. Translation: CASSDSREGNEQFF.

This clonotype appeared many times. The chain links TRBV28 to TRBJ1-4, with D uncertain. CDR1 is MDHEN and CDR2 is SYDVKM in the germline V gene. V gave up 6 bases and J gave up 4 bases, with 3 bases separating them. The CDR3 loop spans 11 amino acids. CDR3: CASSVNEKLFF. The DNA for the CDR3 is TGTGCCAGCAGCGTTAATGAAAAACTGTTTTTT.

The chain employs TRBV6-5 and TRBJ1-5; possibly TRBD1 for D (5 bases). Trimming took 6 bases from V and 0 from J, leaving 9 bases between them. The CDR3 is made up of 14 amino acids. Germline V gene data show CDR1 as MNHEY and CDR2 as SVGAGI. Here the CDR3 reads CASRETGSNQPQHF. CDR3 coding DNA: TGTGCCAGCAGGGAAACAGGTAGCAATCAGCCCCAGCATTTT.

This clonotype was picked up many times. The chain combines TRBV5-6 with TRBJ2-1, with D possibly being TRBD1 (5 bases). Trimming cost V 3 bases and J 4 bases, with 17 bases left between them. In germline, CDR1 is SGHDT, CDR2 YYEEEE. The CDR3 runs 16 residues. Here the CDR3 DNA reads TGTGCCAGCAGCTGGATGGATGAGACAGCGTACAATGAGCAGTTCTTC. As protein: CASSWMDETAYNEQFF.

The chain employs TRBV9 and TRBJ2-1; 8 bases map to TRBD1. Trimming cost V 5 bases and J 11 bases; bases outside gene matches: 9. There are 13 residues in the CDR3. Germline-derived CDR1 and CDR2 are SGDLS and YYNGEE. Here the CDR3 reads CASSKVDREKQFF. The CDR3 DNA sequence: TGTGCCAGCAGTAAAGTGGACAGGGAAAAGCAGTTCTTC. The variable domain in full, with the rest retrieved from reference TRBV9 and TRBJ2-1, is DSGVTQTPKHLITATGQRVTLRCSPRSGDLSVYWYQQSLDQGLQFLIQYYNGEERAKGNILERFSAQQFPDLHSELNLSSLELGDSALYFCASSKVDREKQFFGPGTRLTVL.

By share, this clonotype ranks as medium-sized. The CDR3 DNA follows: TGTGCCAGCAGTGAGGGAAAGGAGACTACCAAGGGGGAGCCCCAGCATTTT. Residues: CASSEGKETTKGEPQHF. This chain uses TRBV25-1 with TRBJ1-5; maybe TRBD1 (6 bases). Trimming stripped 3 bases from V and 8 bases from J, with 23 bases between. This CDR3 comprises 17 residues. Germline CDR1 MGHDK, CDR2 SYGVNS.

The sample holds many counts of this clonotype. The genes are TRBV19 and TRBJ1-1; D is unclear. The CDR3 length is 13 residues. V lost 2 bases and J 1 base, leaving 5 bases between the germline ends. In germline, CDR1 is LNHDA, CDR2 SQIVND (reference sequence). The CDR3 is CASSILGNTEAFF. CDR3 nucleotides: TGTGCCAGTAGTATACTTGGGAACACTGAAGCTTTCTTT.

The chain joins TRBV9 to TRBJ1-1; 8 nucleotides align to TRBD1. J lost 8 bases, V lost 3 bases, and 3 bases had no gene match. The CDR3 is made up of 12 amino acids. Germline CDR1 reads SGDLS; CDR2 reads YYNGEE. The DNA for the CDR3 is TGTGCCAGCAGCGGACGGACAGGGGAAGCTTTCTTT. The encoded protein is CASSGRTGEAFF.

This clonotype was picked up a small number of times. J is TRBJ2-3 and V is TRBV29-1, with a weak D call TRBD1 (7 bases). V was clipped by 4 bases and J by 3 bases, with 14 bases between them. CDR1 is SQVTM, CDR2 ANQGSEA, per germline. The CDR3 totals 14 residues. The chain's CDR3 is CSVAVAGGTDTQYF. CDR3 in DNA: TGCAGCGTTGCTGTGGCAGGGGGGACAGATACGCAGTATTTT.

The rearrangement links TRBV5-1 to TRBJ1-2; 8 positions agree with TRBD1. The CDR3 has 17 amino acids. The V segment lost 0 bases and the J segment 2 bases; nucleotides outside the gene matches: 9. CDR1 is SGHRS, CDR2 YFSETQ, per germline. The CDR3 loop reads CASSLGGQVGKNYGYTF. The CDR3 bases are TGCGCCAGCAGCTTGGGGGGACAGGTTGGAAAGAACTATGGCTACACCTTC.

The gene calls are TRBV20-1 and TRBJ1-5; D may be TRBD1 (5 bases). Germline V gene data show CDR1 as DFQATT and CDR2 as SNEGSKA (reference sequence). Trimming removed 8 bases at V and 9 bases at J, with 17 bases between. CDR3 size: 12 residues. CDR3 nucleotides: TGCAGTTCCGGGACGGAAGGCCGGCCCCAGCATTTT. It yields the protein CSSGTEGRPQHF.

The chain uses TRBV6-1 and TRBJ1-2, with no clear D. The CDR3 contains 11 residues. V shed 1 base and J shed 7 bases, with 4 bases lying between them. Germline V lookup: CDR1 MNHNS, CDR2 SASEGT. DNA of the CDR3: TGTGCCAGCAGTGAAGTCGGTGGCTACACCTTC. Encoded protein: CASSEVGGYTF.

The chain combines TRBV19 with TRBJ2-1, with TRBD1 identical over 8 bases. The CDR3 is made up of 15 amino acids. Trimming removed 3 bases from V and 9 bases from J; junction bases left unmatched: 10. The germline V gene encodes CDR1 LNHDA and CDR2 SQIVND (reference sequence). CDR3 loop: CASSIGQGALGEQFF. The CDR3 DNA reads TGTGCCAGTAGTATTGGGCAGGGGGCTTTAGGTGAGCAGTTCTTC.

This clonotype occurred many times. The chain recombines TRBV20-1 with TRBJ1-1; 8 nucleotides line up with TRBD1. The CDR3 loop spans 14 amino acids. V trimming: 3 bases; J trimming: 5 bases; junction bases outside the gene matches: 8. Germline V lookup: CDR1 DFQATT, CDR2 SNEGSKA (reference sequence). The CDR3 DNA is TGCAGTGCTAGCCCGGACAGGGACGGAACTGAAGCTTTCTTT. Translated: CSASPDRDGTEAFF.

Written as DNA, the CDR3 is TGTGCCAGCAGCGTGGGGACAGGGGCAAGAGAGCAGTACTTC. This translates into CASSVGTGAREQYF. This sequence joins TRBV9 and TRBJ2-7; 10 bases map to TRBD1. The ends lost 2 bases at V and 7 bases at J; junction bases unmatched: 6. The germline V gene encodes CDR1 SGDLS and CDR2 YYNGEE. There are 14 residues in the CDR3.

This clonotype was counted a few times. V is TRBV20-1 and J is TRBJ2-1, with 10 bases that match TRBD2. CDR3 length: 15 amino acids. The ends lost 3 bases at V and 8 bases at J; junction bases unmatched: 10. Germline V gene lookup returns CDR1 DFQATT and CDR2 SNEGSKA (reference sequence). CDR3 residues: CSASPSGRAGDEQFF. CDR3 bases: TGCAGTGCTAGCCCCAGCGGGAGGGCCGGGGATGAGCAGTTCTTC.

The V and J genes are TRBV7-2 and TRBJ2-7; 11 bases map to TRBD2. CDR1 and CDR2 from the germline V gene are SGHTA and FQGNSA. Unmatched junction bases numbered 6, after V lost 5 bases and J lost 6 bases. This CDR3 is built from 14 residues. CDR3 sequence (DNA): TGTGCCAGCAGCCTGGGACTAGCGGTCGCCGAGCAGTACTTC. Protein: CASSLGLAVAEQYF.

This clonotype was found a few times. This chain links TRBV27 with TRBJ2-2; D unclear. In germline, CDR1 is MNHEY, CDR2 SMNVEV (reference sequence). V gave up 2 bases and J gave up 1 base, with 8 bases separating them. The CDR3 contains 15 residues. The CDR3 DNA is TGTGCCAGCAGTTTAATAGGGTTGAACACCGGGGAGCTGTTTTTT. This encodes CASSLIGLNTGELFF.

This clonotype was observed a few times. The chain has TRBV7-6 and TRBJ1-5; D call uncertain. Germline CDR1 reads SGHVS; CDR2 reads FNYEAQ. There are 13 residues in the CDR3. V was trimmed by 6 bases and J by 6 bases, leaving 12 bases between them. The CDR3 bases are TGTGCCAGCAGTGGCAATGCTGGTCAGCCCCAGCATTTT. It codes for CASSGNAGQPQHF.

The chain employs TRBV14 and TRBJ1-6, with 7 bases aligning to TRBD1. This CDR3 has 15 residues. The V gene's germline CDR1 is SGHDN and CDR2 FVKESK. V dropped 4 bases and J dropped 7; count of bases not matched to a gene: 7. The DNA for the CDR3 is TGTGCCAGCAGCCTCCGACAGGGACTCAATTCACCCCTCCACTTT. It specifies CASSLRQGLNSPLHF.

This clonotype came up many times. V is TRBV5-8 and J is TRBJ1-4; D uncertain. V lost 2 bases and J lost 5, with 10 bases in between. The CDR3 is made up of 14 amino acids. Germline assignment: CDR1 SGHTS and CDR2 YDEGEE. The CDR3 DNA is TGTGCCAGCAGCTTACAGAGGACCAATGAAAAACTGTTTTTT. This encodes CASSLQRTNEKLFF.